The clone carrying this T cell receptor (beta chain) has only one observation. Everyone who donated was a healthy bone marrow donor. Amplification used 60 Vbeta primers and 13 Jbeta primers. Only in-frame clones appear in the TCRdb table, and some are missing; sequencing was by immunoSEQ multiplex PCR. The top ten hold about 1.5% of the sample, which has roughly 230,000 clones, about nine tenths seen once. This specimen comes from a study of cytomegalovirus exposure and HLA in healthy donors. As for the study in general: As an earlier analysis found, roughly 180 million T cells yielded about 120 million unique TCR beta sequences. There were around 390 genotyped donors. Of these, roughly 80% fell in the genetic ancestry cluster associated with self-reported Caucasian donors.

Germline V CDR1 and CDR2: SGDLS, YYNGEE. The CDR3 sequence is 13 residues long. V dropped 3 bases and J dropped 1 base, with 8 bases sitting between them. The sequence derives from a girl aged 2 to 10 in good health and CMV-seronegative. Sample: PBMCs. The chain couples TRBV9 to TRBJ2-7, with unresolved D. CDR3 region: CASSDHRSYEQYF. In DNA, the CDR3 is TGTGCCAGCAGCGATCACAGATCCTACGAGCAGTACTTC.